These 6 T cell receptor beta chains originate from one sample sequenced in a study of post-analysis software for immune sequencing data. Unique molecular identifiers were carried by the TCR beta cDNA libraries. TCRdb recomputed calls from the PCR reads with MiXCR, one row per CDR3 protein. In the table there are 350,000 to 450,000 distinct CDR3 sequences, less than 40% of which are singletons. Their antigens remain unidentified. Study-level findings and limits: With TRBV5-6, TRBV5-1 and TRBV20-1 included, about five TRBV segments were more frequent in patients than in controls.

The sample was blood. The receptors originated from a girl aged 2 to 10 with multiple sclerosis.

DNA of the CDR3: TGCAGCGGTCTGTGGCTGCTCCCCGGCAATGAGCAGTTCTTC. Translation: CSGLWLLPGNEQFF. The chain uses TRBV29-1 and TRBJ2-1; no firm D call. V lost 7 bases to trimming and J lost 6 bases, with 19 bases between them. CDR3 length equals 14 residues. The germline CDR1 and CDR2 sequences are SQVTM and ANQGSEA.

V usage is TRBV18 and J usage is TRBJ2-3, with 9 bases that match TRBD2. Losses at the gene ends were 1 base for V and 2 bases for J; bases not matched to a gene: 4. The CDR3 is made up of 16 amino acids. Germline V lookup: CDR1 KGHSH, CDR2 LQKENI. The CDR3 DNA reads TGTGCCAGCTCACCACTGAGCGGGGGGCCCACAGATACGCAGTATTTT. This translates into CASSPLSGGPTDTQYF.

The rearrangement uses TRBV20-1 and TRBJ2-3, with TRBD2 matching over 8 bases. The CDR3 spans 16 residues. V lost 5 bases and J lost 5; bases outside the gene matches: 15. Per germline, CDR1 DFQATT and CDR2 SNEGSKA (reference sequence). CDR3 in DNA: TGCAGTGCTGCCGGGAGGACGGGGGGGCATAAAGATACGCAGTATTTT. Amino acids: CSAAGRTGGHKDTQYF.

The genes are TRBV28 and TRBJ2-1; 9 bases align to TRBD2. The CDR3 runs to 16 residues. V shed 7 bases, J shed 8 bases, and the junction held 15 bases outside the gene matches. CDR1 is MDHEN, CDR2 SYDVKM, per germline. The CDR3 nucleotides are TGTGCCAGCAAGATGCTAGCGGGAAATTTTCCGGATGAGCAGTTCTTC. Translating gives CASKMLAGNFPDEQFF.

The CDR3 spells CASSWGGLYNEQFF. In nucleotides, the CDR3 is TGTGCCAGCAGCTGGGGAGGGTTGTACAATGAGCAGTTCTTC. This chain uses TRBV7-3 with TRBJ2-1, with 7 bases aligning to TRBD2. The CDR3 consists of 14 residues. Germline-derived CDR1 and CDR2 are SGHTA and FQGTGA. Trimming cost V 4 bases and J 4 bases; bases outside gene matches: 4. The variable domain in full, with the rest retrieved from reference TRBV7-3 and TRBJ2-1, is GAGVSQTPSNKVTEKGKYVELRCDPISGHTALYWYRQSLGQGPEFLIYFQGTGAADDSGLPNDRFFAVRPEGSVSTLKIQRTERGDSAVYLCASSWGGLYNEQFFGPGTRLTVL.

The chain combines TRBV28 with TRBJ1-2; D remains ambiguous. The CDR3 runs to 13 residues. Germline V gene data show CDR1 as MDHEN and CDR2 as SYDVKM. Trimming left V 7 bases short and J 4 bases short, with 13 bases between. DNA of the CDR3: TGTGCCAGCACTAGGACCCCACCCTATGGCTACACCTTC. It specifies CASTRTPPYGYTF.